This TCR beta chain emerged from a study of blood T cell repertoires in COVID-19 (dated by TCRdb to 2020 to 2021). The study in broad terms: Collaborator samples came from the United States, Italy and Spain and covered acute and convalescent phases of COVID-19. The material from the prospective study consisted of cDNA or gDNA derived from T cells, B-cell-depleted T cells, or PBMCs. Deeply sampled blood TCRbeta repertoires from subjects exposed to, actively infected with, or recovered from COVID-19 were included in the dataset. The repertoires were released in a freely available public database meant as a resource for research on the immune response to SARS-CoV-2. Samples came from the ongoing ImmuneRACE study (first 160 participants) plus 1,254 subjects from 6 global collaborators. A de-identified subject ID, COVID-19 status, age in years and sex were almost always included in the sample metadata. Where available, HLA class I and class II types were obtained from metadata supplied by the sample provider rather than from assay-based typing.

As to this clone: The clone's antigen remains unknown. No qualities accompany the bases; no much larger clone lies one base away.

TCRbeta CDR3 regions were amplified from genomic DNA by means of the immunoSEQ Assay, a bias-controlled multiplex PCR. Under the source paper's analysis protocol: Nucleated cell counts per sample were estimated from amplification of reference gene primers within the assay. Sequence reads were collapsed and filtered to measure the absolute abundance of every unique TCRbeta CDR3 rearrangement. For each sample, productive Simpson clonality was calculated by taking the square root of Simpson's diversity index across productive rearrangements. Here the immuneACCESS table is served through TCRdb, limited to in-frame sequences with V and J called. Missing clones are a known gap in these copies; in checked studies unresolved V genes cover under half, and the rest lacks a known reason. The DNA gave D and trimming, while V, J and clone size come from that table. The sample includes roughly 340,000 clones, with around 89% observed a single time. The ten most abundant clones make up 2.5% to 3.5% of the sample.

One collaborating source in Seattle enrolled patients while the patients were actively infected and followed the patients over time throughout the course of disease. The collaborating institutions used their own protocols to collect whole blood in K2EDTA tubes. For TCRbeta analysis, collaborators shipped samples in one of three forms: frozen whole blood, isolated PBMCs, or DNA extracted from either of those sample types. Inclusive of the bounding cysteine and phenylalanine, the CDR3 is 13 residues long. Kept here is only the CDR3 DNA, which spans 39 bases and is read in frame from base 1. The germline V gene provides CDR1 SGHAT and CDR2 FQNNGV. V is clipped by 3 bases and J by 5 bases, and the sequence between their germline boundaries is 10 bases long. Overall study outcomes, separate from this receptor: The amount of clinical and demographic metadata varied by source and participant and was provided uncurated.

Sequencing was done on a sample of peripheral blood. The sequence derives from a woman younger than 45 with COVID-19, enrolled during active disease. This receptor chain uses TRBV11-2 and TRBJ2-5; TRBD1 is possibly the D segment (5 matching bases). The nucleotide sequence is TGTGCCAGCAGCTTTTCCAGGGTTGAGACCCAGTACTTC. This yields the protein CASSFSRVETQYF.